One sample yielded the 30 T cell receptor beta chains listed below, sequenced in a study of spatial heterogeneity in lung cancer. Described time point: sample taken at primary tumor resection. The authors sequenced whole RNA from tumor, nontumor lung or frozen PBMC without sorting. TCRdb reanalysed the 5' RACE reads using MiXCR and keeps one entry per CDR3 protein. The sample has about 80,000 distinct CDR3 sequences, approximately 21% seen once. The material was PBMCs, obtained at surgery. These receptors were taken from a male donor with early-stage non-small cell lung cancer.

The CDR3 sequence is CSVRTGEAFF. The CDR3 DNA is TGCAGCGTCCGGACAGGGGAAGCTTTCTTT. The chain joins TRBV29-1 to TRBJ1-1, with 8 bases lining up with TRBD1. This CDR3 is built from 10 residues. Germline assignment: CDR1 SQVTM and CDR2 ANQGSEA. Losses at the gene ends were 6 bases for V and 8 bases for J; bases not matched to a gene: 2.

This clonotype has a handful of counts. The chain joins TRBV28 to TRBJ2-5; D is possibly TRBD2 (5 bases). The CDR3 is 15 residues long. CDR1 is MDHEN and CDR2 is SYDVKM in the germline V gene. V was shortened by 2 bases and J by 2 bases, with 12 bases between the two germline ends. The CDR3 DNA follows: TGTGCCAGCAGTTTACGGCGGGTACAACAAGAGACCCAGTACTTC. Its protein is CASSLRRVQQETQYF.

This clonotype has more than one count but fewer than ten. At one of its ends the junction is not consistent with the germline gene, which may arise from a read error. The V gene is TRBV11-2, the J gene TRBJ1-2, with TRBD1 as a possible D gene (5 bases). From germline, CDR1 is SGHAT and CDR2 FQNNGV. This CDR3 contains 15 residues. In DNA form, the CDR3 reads TGTGCCAGCGGCTTGACCCCAGGGAAGGACTATGGCTACACCTTC. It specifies CASGLTPGKDYGYTF.

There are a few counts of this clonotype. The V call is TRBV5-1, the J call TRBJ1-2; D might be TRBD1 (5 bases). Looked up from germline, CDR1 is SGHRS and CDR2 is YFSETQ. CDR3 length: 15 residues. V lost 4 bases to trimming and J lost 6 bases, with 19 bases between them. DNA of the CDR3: TGCGCCAGCAGCCCCCGCGGGGGGAATCTAGATGGCTACACCTTC. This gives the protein CASSPRGGNLDGYTF.

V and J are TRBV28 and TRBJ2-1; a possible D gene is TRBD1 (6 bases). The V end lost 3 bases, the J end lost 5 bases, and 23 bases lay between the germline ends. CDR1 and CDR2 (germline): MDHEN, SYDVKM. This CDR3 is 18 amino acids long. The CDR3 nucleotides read TGTGCCAGCAGTTTTTGGCTTCCCGGGACACAAGACCACAATGAGCAGTTCTTC. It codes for CASSFWLPGTQDHNEQFF. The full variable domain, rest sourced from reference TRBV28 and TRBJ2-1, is DVKVTQSSRYLVKRTGEKVFLECVQDMDHENMFWYRQDPGLGLRLIYFSYDVKMKEKGDIPEGYSVSREKKERFSLILESASTNQTSMYLCASSFWLPGTQDHNEQFFGPGTRLTVL.

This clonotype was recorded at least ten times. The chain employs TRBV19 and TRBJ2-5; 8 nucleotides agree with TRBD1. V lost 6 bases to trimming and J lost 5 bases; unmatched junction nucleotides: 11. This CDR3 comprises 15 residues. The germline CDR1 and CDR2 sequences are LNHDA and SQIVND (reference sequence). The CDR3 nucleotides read TGTGCCAGTAGCCCCGGGACAGGTGCCCCGGAGACCCAGTACTTC. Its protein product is CASSPGTGAPETQYF.

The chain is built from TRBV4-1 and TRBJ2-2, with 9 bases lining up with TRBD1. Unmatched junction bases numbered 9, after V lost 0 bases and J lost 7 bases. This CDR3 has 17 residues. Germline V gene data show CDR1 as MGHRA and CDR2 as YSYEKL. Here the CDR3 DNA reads TGCGCCAGCAGCCAAGACCCCCTGACAGGGGGTTTCGGGGAGCTGTTTTTT. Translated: CASSQDPLTGGFGELFF.

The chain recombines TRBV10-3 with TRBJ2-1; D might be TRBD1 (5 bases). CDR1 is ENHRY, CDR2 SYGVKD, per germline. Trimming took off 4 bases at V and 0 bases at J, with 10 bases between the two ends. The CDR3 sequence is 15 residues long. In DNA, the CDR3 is TGTGCCATCAGTGGGCTCGACAGCTCCTACAATGAGCAGTTCTTC. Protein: CAISGLDSSYNEQFF.

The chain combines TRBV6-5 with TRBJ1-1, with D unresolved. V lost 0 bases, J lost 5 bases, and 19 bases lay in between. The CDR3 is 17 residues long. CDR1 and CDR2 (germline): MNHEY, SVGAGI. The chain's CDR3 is CASSYSLSGRAGTEAFF. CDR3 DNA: TGTGCCAGCAGTTACTCCTTGTCCGGCCGGGCGGGAACTGAAGCTTTCTTT.

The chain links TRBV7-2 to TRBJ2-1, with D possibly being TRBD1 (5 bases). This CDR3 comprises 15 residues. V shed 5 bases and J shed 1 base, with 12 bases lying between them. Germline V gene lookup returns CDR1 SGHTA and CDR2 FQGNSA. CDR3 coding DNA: TGTGCCAGCAGCCCCCAGACAGTATCCTACAATGAGCAGTTCTTC. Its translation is CASSPQTVSYNEQFF.

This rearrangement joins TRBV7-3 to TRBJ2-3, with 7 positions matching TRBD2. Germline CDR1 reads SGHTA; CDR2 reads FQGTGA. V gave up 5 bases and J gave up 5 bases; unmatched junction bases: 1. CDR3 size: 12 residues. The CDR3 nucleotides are TGTGCCAGCAGCCTAGCGGAAGATACGCAGTATTTT. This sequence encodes CASSLAEDTQYF.

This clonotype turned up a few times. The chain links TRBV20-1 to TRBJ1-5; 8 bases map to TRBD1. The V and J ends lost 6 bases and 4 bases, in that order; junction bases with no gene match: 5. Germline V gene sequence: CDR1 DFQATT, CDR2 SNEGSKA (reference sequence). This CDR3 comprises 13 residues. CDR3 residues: CSARTGGNQPQHF. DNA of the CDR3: TGCAGTGCCCGAACAGGGGGAAATCAGCCCCAGCATTTT.

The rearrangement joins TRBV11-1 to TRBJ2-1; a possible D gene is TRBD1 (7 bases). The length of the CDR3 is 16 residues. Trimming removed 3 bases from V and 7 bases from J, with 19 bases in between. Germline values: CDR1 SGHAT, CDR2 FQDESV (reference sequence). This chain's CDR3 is CASSFGRWDSGNEQFF. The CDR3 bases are TGTGCCAGCAGCTTTGGCCGCTGGGACAGCGGGAATGAGCAGTTCTTC.

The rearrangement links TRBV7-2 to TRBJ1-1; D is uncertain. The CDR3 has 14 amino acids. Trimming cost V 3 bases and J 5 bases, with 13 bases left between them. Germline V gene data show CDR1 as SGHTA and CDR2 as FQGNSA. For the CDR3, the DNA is TGTGCCAGCAGCTTCCCATGGGCGGAAACTGAAGCTTTCTTT. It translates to CASSFPWAETEAFF.

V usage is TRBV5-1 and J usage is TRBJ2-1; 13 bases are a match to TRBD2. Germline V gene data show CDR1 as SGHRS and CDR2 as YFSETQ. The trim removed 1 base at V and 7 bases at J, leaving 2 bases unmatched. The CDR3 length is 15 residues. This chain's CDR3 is CASSLRTSGSNEQFF. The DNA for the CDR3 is TGCGCCAGCAGCTTGAGGACTAGCGGGAGTAATGAGCAGTTCTTC.

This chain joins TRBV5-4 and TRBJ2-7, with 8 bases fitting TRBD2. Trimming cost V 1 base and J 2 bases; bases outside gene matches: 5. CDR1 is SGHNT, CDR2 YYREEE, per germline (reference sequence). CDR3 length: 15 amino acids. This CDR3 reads CASSLSGSIPYEQYF. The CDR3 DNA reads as TGTGCCAGCAGCTTGAGCGGGAGTATCCCCTACGAGCAGTACTTC. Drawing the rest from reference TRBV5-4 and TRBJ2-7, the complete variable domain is ETGVTQSPTHLIKTRGQQVTLRCSSQSGHNTVSWYQQALGQGPQFIFQYYREEENGRGNFPPRFSGLQFPNYSSELNVNALELDDSALYLCASSLSGSIPYEQYFGPGTRLTVT.

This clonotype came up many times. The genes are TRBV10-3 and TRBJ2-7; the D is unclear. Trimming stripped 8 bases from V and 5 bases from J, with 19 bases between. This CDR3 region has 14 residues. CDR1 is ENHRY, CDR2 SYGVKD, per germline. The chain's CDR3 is CAIGGRRKSNEQYF. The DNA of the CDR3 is TGTGCCATCGGTGGTCGAAGGAAGTCCAACGAGCAGTACTTC.

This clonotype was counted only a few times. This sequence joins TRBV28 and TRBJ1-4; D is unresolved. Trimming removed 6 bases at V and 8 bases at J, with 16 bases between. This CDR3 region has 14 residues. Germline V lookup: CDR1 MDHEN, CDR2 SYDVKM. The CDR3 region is CASSRNNLGEKLFF. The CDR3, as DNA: TGTGCCAGCAGCCGTAATAACCTGGGGGAAAAACTGTTTTTT.

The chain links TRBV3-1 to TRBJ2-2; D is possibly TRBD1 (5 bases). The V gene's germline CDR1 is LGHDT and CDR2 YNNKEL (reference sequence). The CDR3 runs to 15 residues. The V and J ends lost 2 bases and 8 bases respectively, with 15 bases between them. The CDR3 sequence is CASSQSNRQSGELFF. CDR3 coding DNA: TGTGCCAGCAGCCAATCAAACAGGCAATCAGGGGAGCTGTTTTTT.

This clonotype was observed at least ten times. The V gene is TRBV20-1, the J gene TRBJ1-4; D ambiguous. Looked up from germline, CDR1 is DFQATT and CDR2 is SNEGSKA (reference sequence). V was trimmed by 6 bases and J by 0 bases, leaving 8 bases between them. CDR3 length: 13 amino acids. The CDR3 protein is CSALSATNEKLFF. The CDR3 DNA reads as TGCAGTGCCCTGTCTGCAACTAATGAAAAACTGTTTTTT.

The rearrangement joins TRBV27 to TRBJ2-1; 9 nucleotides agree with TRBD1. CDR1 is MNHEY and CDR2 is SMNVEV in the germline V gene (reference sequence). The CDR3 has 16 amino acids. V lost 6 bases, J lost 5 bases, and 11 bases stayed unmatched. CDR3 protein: CASSLLQGAGNNEQFF. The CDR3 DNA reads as TGTGCCAGCAGCCTACTACAGGGGGCGGGGAACAATGAGCAGTTCTTC.

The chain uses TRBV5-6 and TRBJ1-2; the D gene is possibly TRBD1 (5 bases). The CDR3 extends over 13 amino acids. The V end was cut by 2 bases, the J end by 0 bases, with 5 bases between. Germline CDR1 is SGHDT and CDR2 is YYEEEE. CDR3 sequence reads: CASSLGANYGYTF. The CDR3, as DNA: TGTGCCAGCAGCTTAGGGGCTAACTATGGCTACACCTTC.

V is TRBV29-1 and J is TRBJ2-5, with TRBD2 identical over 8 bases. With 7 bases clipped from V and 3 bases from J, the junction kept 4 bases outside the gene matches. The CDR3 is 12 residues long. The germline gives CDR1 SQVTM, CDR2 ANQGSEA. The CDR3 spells CSGSAGEETQYF. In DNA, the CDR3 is TGCAGCGGCTCAGCGGGAGAAGAGACCCAGTACTTC.

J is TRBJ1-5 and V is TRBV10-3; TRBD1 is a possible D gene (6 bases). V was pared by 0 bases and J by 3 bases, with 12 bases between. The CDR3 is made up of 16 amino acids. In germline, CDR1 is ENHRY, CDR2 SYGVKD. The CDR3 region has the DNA TGTGCCATCAGTGAGTCAAGGACAGCCTCCAATCAGCCCCAGCATTTT. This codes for CAISESRTASNQPQHF.

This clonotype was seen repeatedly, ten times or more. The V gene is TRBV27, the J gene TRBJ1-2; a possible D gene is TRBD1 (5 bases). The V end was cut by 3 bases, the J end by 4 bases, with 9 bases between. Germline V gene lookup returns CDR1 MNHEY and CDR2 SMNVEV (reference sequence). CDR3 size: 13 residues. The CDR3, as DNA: TGTGCCAGCAGTTTTCGCAGGGCCTATGGCTACACCTTC. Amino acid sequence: CASSFRRAYGYTF.

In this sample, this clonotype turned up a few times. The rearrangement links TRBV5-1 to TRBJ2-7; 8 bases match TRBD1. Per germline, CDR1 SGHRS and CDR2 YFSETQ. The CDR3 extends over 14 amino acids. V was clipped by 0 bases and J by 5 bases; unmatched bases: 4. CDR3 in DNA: TGCGCCAGCAGCTTGGACGGCAGGGGGCACGAGCAGTACTTC. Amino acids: CASSLDGRGHEQYF.

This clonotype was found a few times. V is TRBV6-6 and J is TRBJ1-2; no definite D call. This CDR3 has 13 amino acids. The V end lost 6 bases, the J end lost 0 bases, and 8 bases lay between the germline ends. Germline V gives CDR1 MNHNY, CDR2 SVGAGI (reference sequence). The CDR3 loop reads CASSPDANYGYTF. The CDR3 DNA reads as TGTGCCAGCAGCCCTGATGCTAACTATGGCTACACCTTC.

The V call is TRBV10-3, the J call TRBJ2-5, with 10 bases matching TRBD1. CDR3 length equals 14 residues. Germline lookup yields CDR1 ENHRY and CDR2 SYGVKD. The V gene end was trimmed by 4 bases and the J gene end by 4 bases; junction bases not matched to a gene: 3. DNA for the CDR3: TGTGCCATCAGTGGGGACAGGGGCCGAGAGACCCAGTACTTC. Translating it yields CAISGDRGRETQYF.

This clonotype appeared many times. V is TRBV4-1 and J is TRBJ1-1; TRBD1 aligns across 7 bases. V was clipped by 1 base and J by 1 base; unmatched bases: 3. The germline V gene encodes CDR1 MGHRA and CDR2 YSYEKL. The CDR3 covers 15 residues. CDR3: CASSQAGTANTEAFF. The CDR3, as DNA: TGCGCCAGCAGCCAAGCCGGGACAGCGAACACTGAAGCTTTCTTT.

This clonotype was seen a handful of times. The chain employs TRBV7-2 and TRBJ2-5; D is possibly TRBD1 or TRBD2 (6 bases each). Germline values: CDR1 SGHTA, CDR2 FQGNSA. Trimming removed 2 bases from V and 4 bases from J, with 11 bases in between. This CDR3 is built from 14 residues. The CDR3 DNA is TGTGCCAGCAGCTTAATGGGGGGCGGAGAGACCCAGTACTTC. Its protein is CASSLMGGGETQYF.